A selection of T cell receptor beta chains follows, all from one sample in a study of cytomegalovirus exposure and HLA in healthy donors. The data were produced by immunoSEQ multiplex PCR, yet TCRdb's version contains in-frame clones alone and is incomplete. This sample has roughly 150,000 clones, with roughly 9.8% found just once. The sample was PBMCs. Receptors originate from a man aged 45-65 years in good health and CMV-seronegative. Each CDR3 is given with its conserved first and last residue. D genes are given only for firm matches. Clone size appears in some rows only: once, few, many, or a class for an expanded clone.

CDR3 | DNA | size | J | V | D
CASSSDLARGGNEQFF | TGTGCCAGCAGCTCTGACCTAGCCCGGGGTGGGAATGAGCAGTTCTTC | - | TRBJ2-1 | TRBV7-3 | -
CASSSRGTDEKLFF | TGTGCCAGCAGCTCCAGGGGAACCGACGAAAAACTGTTTTTT | - | TRBJ1-4 | TRBV4-2 | -
CASRHLARTGQETQYF | TGTGCCAGCAGGCACCTTGCTAGGACAGGGCAAGAGACCCAGTACTTC | - | TRBJ2-5 | TRBV11-2 | TRBD1
CASSERGGSYEQYF | TGTGCCAGCAGTGAACGCGGGGGATCCTACGAGCAGTACTTC | few | TRBJ2-7 | TRBV2 | TRBD2
CASSLGGLAYEQYF | TGCGCCAGCAGCTTGGGAGGGCTCGCCTACGAGCAGTACTTC | - | TRBJ2-7 | TRBV5-1 | -
CASSQQLAGGAKNIQYF | TGCGCCAGCAGCCAGCAACTAGCGGGGGGAGCCAAAAACATTCAGTACTTC | - | TRBJ2-4 | TRBV4-1 | TRBD2
CASSEARRGPDYEQYF | TGTGCCAGCAGTGAAGCCAGGAGGGGGCCTGACTACGAGCAGTACTTC | - | TRBJ2-7 | TRBV6-1 | -
CASSPMVGNYGYTF | TGTGCCAGCAGCCCCATGGTCGGGAACTATGGCTACACCTTC | - | TRBJ1-2 | TRBV4-2 | -
CASSQTLAHEQYF | TGTGCCAGCAGCCAAACTTTAGCCCACGAGCAGTACTTC | few | TRBJ2-7 | TRBV14 | -
CAWSLADQETQYF | TGTGCCTGGAGCTTAGCGGATCAAGAGACCCAGTACTTC | few | TRBJ2-5 | TRBV30 | -
CATHLTQGASYNEQFF | TGTGCCACCCACTTAACCCAGGGGGCCTCCTACAATGAGCAGTTCTTC | few | TRBJ2-1 | TRBV27 | TRBD1
CASSPMEGRDTEAFF | TGTGCCAGCAGCCCAATGGAGGGTCGGGACACTGAAGCTTTCTTT | - | TRBJ1-1 | TRBV6-1 | -
CASSQEAISSYEQYF | TGTGCCAGCAGCCAAGAGGCCATTTCCTCCTACGAGCAGTACTTC | - | TRBJ2-7 | TRBV14 | -
CASSGSGDEQYF | TGTGCCAGCAGTGGTAGCGGGGACGAGCAGTACTTC | few | TRBJ2-7 | TRBV6-1 | TRBD2
CASRIQGSEGTEAFF | TGTGCCAGCAGGATTCAGGGGAGTGAAGGGACTGAAGCTTTCTTT | few | TRBJ1-1 | TRBV6-5 | -
CASSYQLIRENTEAFF | TGTGCCAGCAGTTACCAATTGATCCGGGAGAACACTGAAGCTTTCTTT | - | TRBJ1-1 | TRBV6-6 | -
CASSLVYGEETQYF | TGTGCCAGCAGCTTAGTATACGGAGAAGAGACCCAGTACTTC | - | TRBJ2-5 | TRBV11-2 | -
CASRQGQGLYAFF | TGTGCCAGCAGACAAGGACAGGGGTTGTACGCTTTCTTT | few | TRBJ1-1 | TRBV6-1 | TRBD1
CASSSGLNRGLYEQYF | TGTGCCAGCAGTTCCGGGTTAAACAGGGGGCTATACGAGCAGTACTTC | few | TRBJ2-7 | TRBV27 | TRBD1
CASSLGEDTEAFF | TGTGCCAGCAGCTTAGGGGAGGACACTGAAGCTTTCTTT | - | TRBJ1-1 | TRBV7-8 | -
CASSTRTDRSTGELFF | TGTGCCAGCAGCACTCGGACAGATAGAAGCACCGGGGAGCTGTTTTTT | - | TRBJ2-2 | TRBV9 | -
CAWSPTSSGGLYEQYF | TGTGCCTGGAGTCCTACTAGTAGCGGGGGGCTATACGAGCAGTACTTC | - | TRBJ2-7 | TRBV30 | TRBD2
CASTPAAVNTEAFF | TGTGCCAGCACTCCGGCTGCGGTGAACACTGAAGCTTTCTTT | few | TRBJ1-1 | TRBV9 | -
CAIRTGTGSNQPQHF | TGTGCCATCAGAACCGGGACAGGGAGCAATCAGCCCCAGCATTTT | few | TRBJ1-5 | TRBV10-3 | TRBD1
CASRQGRRTYEQYF | TGTGCCAGCAGACAGGGGAGAAGAACCTACGAGCAGTACTTC | - | TRBJ2-7 | TRBV6-1 | TRBD1
CAWSRGNQETQYF | TGTGCCTGGAGTAGGGGAAACCAAGAGACCCAGTACTTC | - | TRBJ2-5 | TRBV30 | -
CASSSPRRTSGLYEQYF | TGTGCCAGTAGTTCACCCCGGAGGACTAGCGGCCTCTACGAGCAGTACTTC | few | TRBJ2-7 | TRBV19 | TRBD2